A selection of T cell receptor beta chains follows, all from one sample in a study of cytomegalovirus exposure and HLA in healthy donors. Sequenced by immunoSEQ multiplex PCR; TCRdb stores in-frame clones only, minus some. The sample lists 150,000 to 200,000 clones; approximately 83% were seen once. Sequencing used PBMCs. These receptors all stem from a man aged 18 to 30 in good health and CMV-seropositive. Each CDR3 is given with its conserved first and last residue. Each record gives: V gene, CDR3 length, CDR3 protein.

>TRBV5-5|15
CASRLVGGSNYGYTF
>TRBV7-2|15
CASSSSDRSNQPQHF
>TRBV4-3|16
CASSPYRELDNEKLFF
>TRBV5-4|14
CASSLKQVTDTQYF
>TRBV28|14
CASSPRRGSLEAFF
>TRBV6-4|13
CASPRRPSETQYF
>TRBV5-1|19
CASSLEAVGVGAGAYEQYF
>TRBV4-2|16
CASSQVLRGLDEKLFF
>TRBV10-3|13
CAIINTGTGKAFF
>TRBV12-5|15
CASGLERGQTYGYTF
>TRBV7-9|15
CASSPTGGVDYEQYF
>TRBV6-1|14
CASTLQGTDEKLFF
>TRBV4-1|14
CASSPHFGVYGYTF
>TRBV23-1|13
CASSRDSQETQYF
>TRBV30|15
CAWSVRDRLNEKLFF
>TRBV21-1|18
CASSMGSDGQGKGTEAFF